The entry below describes one T cell receptor (beta chain). Its antigen is currently unknown. This sample was taken from a study of cytomegalovirus exposure and HLA in healthy donors. Study-wide results and limits: For most TCR beta V segments, an earlier analysis put the productive rate at about 87% or about 30% of the time.

Germline assignment: CDR1 SEHNR and CDR2 FQNEAQ (reference sequence). The germline V and J ends were trimmed by 5 bases and 1 base, with 9 bases remaining between them. The CDR3 totals 13 residues. A multiplex PCR was run with 60 Vbeta primers and 13 Jbeta primers. In the original analysis: The count from a later analysis was 79 million or so unique TCR beta chains, approximately 9.9 million of them shared. Sequencing used immunoSEQ multiplex PCR; TCRdb keeps in-frame clones, though not all of them. D and trimming were read from the DNA, whereas the V and J calls and clone size are those reported in that table. The sample consists of more than 150,000 clones, over 75% of them appearing once.

The chain has TRBV7-9 and TRBJ2-7; a weak D match, TRBD2 (6 bases). Input material: PBMCs. The receptor was isolated from a girl under three years old in good health and CMV-seronegative. The DNA of the CDR3 is TGTGCCAGCAGCGGGGGGAGATCCTACGAGCAGTACTTC. This sequence encodes CASSGGRSYEQYF.